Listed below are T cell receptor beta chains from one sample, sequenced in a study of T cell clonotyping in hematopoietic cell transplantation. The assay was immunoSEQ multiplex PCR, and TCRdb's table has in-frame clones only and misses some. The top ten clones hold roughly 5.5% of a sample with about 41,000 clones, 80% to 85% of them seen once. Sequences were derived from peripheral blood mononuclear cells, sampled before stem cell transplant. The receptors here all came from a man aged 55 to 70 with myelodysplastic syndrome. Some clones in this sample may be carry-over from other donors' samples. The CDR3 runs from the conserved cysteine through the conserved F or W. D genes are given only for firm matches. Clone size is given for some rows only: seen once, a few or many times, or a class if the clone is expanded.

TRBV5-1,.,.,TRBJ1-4,TGCGCCAGCAGCTTGAAAACAGGGTTCGATGAAAAACTGTTTTTT,CASSLKTGFDEKLFF
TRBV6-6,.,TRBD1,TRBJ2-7,TGTGCCAGCAGTCTCTCCGGGACAGCCTACGAGCAGTACTTC,CASSLSGTAYEQYF
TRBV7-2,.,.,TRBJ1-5,TGTGCCAGCAGCTTCCATAATCAGCCCCAGCATTTT,CASSFHNQPQHF
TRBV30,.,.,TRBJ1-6,TGTGCCTGGAGGGTCGCCGGGGTAAATAATTCACCCCTCCACTTT,CAWRVAGVNNSPLHF
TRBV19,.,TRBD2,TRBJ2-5,TGTGCCAGTAGTATCTCTAGCGGGGGACAGACCCAGTACTTC,CASSISSGGQTQYF
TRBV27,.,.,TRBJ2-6,TGTGCCAGCAGGACAGCTAACTCTGGGGCCAACGTCCTGACTTTC,CASRTANSGANVLTF
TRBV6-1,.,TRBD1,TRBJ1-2,TGTGCCAGCAGTGAAGCGCTGTTGGCAGGGGGGAACTATGGCTACACCTTC,CASSEALLAGGNYGYTF
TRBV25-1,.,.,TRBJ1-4,TGTGCCAGCAGTGCCCCCGGGAACAGGGTCGAAAAACTGTTTTTT,CASSAPGNRVEKLFF
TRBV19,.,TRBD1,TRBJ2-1,TGTGCCACCGGGACAGGGGTCCATGAGCAGTTCTTC,CATGTGVHEQFF
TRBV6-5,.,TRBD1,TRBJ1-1,TGTGCCAGCAGCCGACAGGGGGGTGACACTGAAGCTTTCTTT,CASSRQGGDTEAFF
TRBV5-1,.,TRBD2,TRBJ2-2,TGCGCCAGCAGCACCGGGGGGACCGGGGAGCTGTTTTTT,CASSTGGTGELFF
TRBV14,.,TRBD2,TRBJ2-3,TGTGCCAGCAGCCCGACTAGCGGGTGGAGCACAGATACGCAGTATTTT,CASSPTSGWSTDTQYF
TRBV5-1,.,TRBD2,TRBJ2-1,TGCGCCAGCAGAACCGGGACTAGCGGGGGGGCAAGCAATGAGCAGTTCTTC,CASRTGTSGGASNEQFF
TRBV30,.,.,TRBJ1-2,TGTGCCTGGAGGAGTAGACTCGGGCCGCTTTTCCCAAACTATGGCTACACCTTC,CAWRSRLGPLFPNYGYTF
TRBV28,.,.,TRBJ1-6,TGTGCCAGCAGGGGGGGGTCCTATAATTCACCCCTCCACTTT,CASRGGSYNSPLHF
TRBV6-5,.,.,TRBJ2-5,TGTGCCAGCAGTAAGAATACAGGGCAACAAGAGACCCAGTACTTC,CASSKNTGQQETQYF
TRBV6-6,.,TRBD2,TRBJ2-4,TGTGCCAGCAGGAGGACTAGCGGGGTCAAAAACATTCAGTACTTC,CASRRTSGVKNIQYF
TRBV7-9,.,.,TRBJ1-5,TGTGCCAGCAGCCGGGGGGCATCCGGGTTTAATCAGCCCCAGCATTTT,CASSRGASGFNQPQHF
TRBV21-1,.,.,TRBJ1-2,TGTGCCAGCAGCTCATCGGTGGACGAAAGGCGCCGGTGGTCCTATGGCTACACCTTC,CASSSSVDERRRWSYGYTF
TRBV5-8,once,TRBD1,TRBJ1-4,TGTGCCAGCAGCGGAGGACAGGGCGATGAAAAACTGTTTTTT,CASSGGQGDEKLFF
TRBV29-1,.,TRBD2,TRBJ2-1,TGCAGCGTTGAAGACCGCCGGACTAGACGAAATGAGCAGTTCTTC,CSVEDRRTRRNEQFF
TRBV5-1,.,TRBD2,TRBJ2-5,TGCGCCAGCAGCATGGGACTAGCGGGGGGGCCTGAGACCCAGTACTTC,CASSMGLAGGPETQYF
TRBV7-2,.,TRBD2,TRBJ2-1,TGTGCCAGCAGCTTAGCAGCGGGGGGGCGTGAGCAGTTCTTC,CASSLAAGGREQFF
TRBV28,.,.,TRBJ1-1,TGTGCCAGCGAGGGGCCCGCCGGGAACACTGAAGCTTTCTTT,CASEGPAGNTEAFF
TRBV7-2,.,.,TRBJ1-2,TGTGCCAGCAGCTCCGGGATTCAGTATGGCTACACCTTC,CASSSGIQYGYTF
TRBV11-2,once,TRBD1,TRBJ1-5,TGTGCCAGCAGCGATACCACAGGGGGGGGCGGTCAGCCCCAGCATTTT,CASSDTTGGGGQPQHF
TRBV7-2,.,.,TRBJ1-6,TGTGCCAGCAGCTTAGGGAACTCCTATAATTCACCCCTCCACTTT,CASSLGNSYNSPLHF
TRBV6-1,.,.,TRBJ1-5,TGTGCCAGCAGCCGACAAGTAGGAGGACAGCCCCAGCATTTT,CASSRQVGGQPQHF
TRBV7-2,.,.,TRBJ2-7,TGTGCCAGCAGCTTAGGTTACTCCTACGAGCAGTACTTC,CASSLGYSYEQYF
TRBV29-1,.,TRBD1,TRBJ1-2,TGCAGCGCCTCGGGACAGGCGGACACCTTC,CSASGQADTF
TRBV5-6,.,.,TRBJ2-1,TGTGCCAGCAGCCAAATCGGGAGAGCTGGCAATGAGCAGTTCTTC,CASSQIGRAGNEQFF
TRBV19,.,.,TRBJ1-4,TGTGCCAGTGGGACGACAGCGTCACGGGAAAAACTGTTTTTT,CASGTTASREKLFF
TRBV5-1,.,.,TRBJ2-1,TGCGCCAGCAGCTTGACCGGGGGCGAGGTGAATGAGCAGTTCTTC,CASSLTGGEVNEQFF
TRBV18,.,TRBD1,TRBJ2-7,TGTGCCAGCTCACGACAGGGGGCTGGGGACGAGCAGTACTTC,CASSRQGAGDEQYF
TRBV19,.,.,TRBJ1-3,TGTGCCAGTAAGGGCCGTAGGACGGACTCTGGAAACACCATATATTTT,CASKGRRTDSGNTIYF
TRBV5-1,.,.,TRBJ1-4,TGCGCCAGCAGCTTGGATGGCTGGGGGGGTGAAAAACTGTTTTTT,CASSLDGWGGEKLFF
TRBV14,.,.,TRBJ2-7,TGTGCCAGCAGCCAAGGCCTAGGGAACTTTTTCTACGAGCAGTACTTC,CASSQGLGNFFYEQYF
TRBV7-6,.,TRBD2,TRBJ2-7,TGTGCCAGCAGCCCCCACACTAGCGGGGGGCTCTACGAGCAGTACTTC,CASSPHTSGGLYEQYF
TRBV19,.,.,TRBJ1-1,TGTGCCAGTAGTATAGTAGTGGGCAGGAACACTGAAGCTTTCTTT,CASSIVVGRNTEAFF
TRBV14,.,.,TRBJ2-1,TGTGCCAGCAGTCAATACGGACCCTACAATGAGCAGTTCTTC,CASSQYGPYNEQFF
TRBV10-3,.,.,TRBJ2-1,TGTGCCATCAGTGCCGGGACCTGGAATGAGCAGTTCTTC,CAISAGTWNEQFF
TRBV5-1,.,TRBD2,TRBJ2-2,TGCGCCAGCAGCCTGCTATTGGCGGGGGGGCCGTCTGGGGAGCTGTTTTTT,CASSLLLAGGPSGELFF
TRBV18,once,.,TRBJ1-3,TGTGCCAGCTCACCCTCGGGGAGGGAATACACCATATATTTT,CASSPSGREYTIYF
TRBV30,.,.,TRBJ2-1,TGTGCCTGGAGTTACGACGGAGGGCCCGAGCAGTTCTTC,CAWSYDGGPEQFF
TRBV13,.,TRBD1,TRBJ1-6,TGTGCCAGCAGCTTAGGCGGCAGGGGGTGGTCCTATAATTCACCCCTCCACTTT,CASSLGGRGWSYNSPLHF
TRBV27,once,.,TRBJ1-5,TGTGCCAGCAGTTTGGGGACGGAGAAGCCCCAGCATTTT,CASSLGTEKPQHF
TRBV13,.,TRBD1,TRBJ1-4,TGTGCCAGCAGGGCCAACAGGGGGCCTAATGAAAAACTGTTTTTT,CASRANRGPNEKLFF
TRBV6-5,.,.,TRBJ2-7,TGTGCCAGCAGTTACTATGGCCACCGCTCCTACGAGCAGTACTTC,CASSYYGHRSYEQYF
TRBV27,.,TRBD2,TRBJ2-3,TGTGCCAGCAGTCACCCGTCCTTGCGGGGGTTGACAGATACGCAGTATTTT,CASSHPSLRGLTDTQYF
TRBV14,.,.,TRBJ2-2,TGTGCCAGCAGCCAAGATTTCAGCAGTCCCGGGGAGCTGTTTTTT,CASSQDFSSPGELFF
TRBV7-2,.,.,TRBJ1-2,TGTGCCAGCAGCTTAGCAGGGGAGGGCTATGGCTACACCTTC,CASSLAGEGYGYTF
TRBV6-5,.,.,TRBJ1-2,TGTGCCAGCAGTTACTCGTGGTACGACTATGGCTACACCTTC,CASSYSWYDYGYTF
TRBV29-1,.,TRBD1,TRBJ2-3,TGCAGCGGCAGCCGGGACAGGGTGCCCGATACGCAGTATTTT,CSGSRDRVPDTQYF
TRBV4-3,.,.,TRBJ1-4,TGCGCCAGCAGCCAAGAGAACAGGCAGTTTGAAAAACTGTTTTTT,CASSQENRQFEKLFF
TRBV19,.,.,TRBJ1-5,TGTGCCAGTAAGGGGAGGGGCAATCAGCCCCAGCATTTT,CASKGRGNQPQHF